These 26 T cell receptor beta chains originate from one sample sequenced in a study of cytomegalovirus exposure and HLA in healthy donors. It was with 60 Vbeta and 13 Jbeta primers that the PCR ran. Profiling relied on immunoSEQ multiplex PCR, and the TCRdb table lists in-frame clones only, not all of them. The repertoire holds fewer than 150,000 clones, with 65% to 90% as singletons. Material for sequencing was PBMCs. The receptors shown here come from a female donor in good health and CMV-seronegative.

The chain carries TRBV19 and TRBJ2-5, with 9 bases aligning to TRBD1. Germline V gives CDR1 LNHDA, CDR2 SQIVND (reference sequence). The V gene end was trimmed by 8 bases and the J gene end by 0 bases; junction bases not matched to a gene: 13. The CDR3 runs to 17 residues. CDR3 DNA: TGTGCCAGTCGCCCGAGGGACAGGGACTCGTACCAAGAGACCCAGTACTTC. Protein product: CASRPRDRDSYQETQYF.

V usage is TRBV10-2 and J usage is TRBJ1-5; 7 bases align to TRBD1. From germline, CDR1 is WSHSY and CDR2 SAAADI. This CDR3 contains 14 residues. With 3 bases clipped from V and 4 bases from J, the junction kept 3 bases outside the gene matches. The CDR3 region has the DNA TGCGCCAGCAGTGACGACAGGGAGAATCAGCCCCAGCATTTT. It is translated as CASSDDRENQPQHF.

V usage is TRBV10-1 and J usage is TRBJ1-1; a possible D gene is TRBD1 (5 bases). The germline V and J ends were trimmed by 0 bases and 0 bases, with 11 bases remaining between them. The CDR3 runs to 16 residues. Per germline, CDR1 WNHNN and CDR2 SYGVQD (reference sequence). CDR3: CASSESQATVNTEAFF. CDR3 DNA: TGCGCCAGCAGTGAGTCGCAAGCGACAGTGAACACTGAAGCTTTCTTT.

The chain uses TRBV5-1 and TRBJ2-2; a possible D gene is TRBD1 (6 bases). The CDR3 is 16 amino acids. Deletions cut 0 bases from V and 1 base from J, with 10 bases between. The germline gives CDR1 SGHRS, CDR2 YFSETQ. The CDR3 nucleotides read TGCGCCAGCAGCTTGGTGTTGGACAGGAACACCGGGGAGCTGTTTTTT. Its protein is CASSLVLDRNTGELFF. Full variable domain (missing parts from reference TRBV5-1 and TRBJ2-2): KAGVTQTPRYLIKTRGQQVTLSCSPISGHRSVSWYQQTPGQGLQFLFEYFSETQRNKGNFPGRFSGRQFSNSRSEMNVSTLELGDSALYLCASSLVLDRNTGELFFGEGSRLTVL.

V gene TRBV5-6 combines with J gene TRBJ1-2, with TRBD1 as a possible D gene (6 bases). The CDR3 totals 14 residues. V was trimmed by 1 base and J by 2 bases, leaving 9 bases between them. Germline values: CDR1 SGHDT, CDR2 YYEEEE. The CDR3 DNA is TGTGCCAGCAGCTTGCCCACAGGGAACTATGGCTACACCTTC. This gives the protein CASSLPTGNYGYTF.

The V and J genes are TRBV29-1 and TRBJ1-2; D may be TRBD1 (5 bases). This CDR3 is built from 16 residues. V gave up 2 bases and J gave up 4 bases, with 20 bases separating them. Germline-derived CDR1 and CDR2 are SQVTM and ANQGSEA. CDR3 nucleotides: TGCAGCGTTGAACCCTATGACCGGGGGAGCGGCTATGGCTACACCTTC. As protein: CSVEPYDRGSGYGYTF.

The chain has TRBV13 and TRBJ2-7; 7 positions match TRBD1. V shed 3 bases, J shed 0 bases, and the junction held 5 bases outside the gene matches. The germline V gene encodes CDR1 PRHDT and CDR2 FYEKMQ (reference sequence). The CDR3 has 15 residues. The CDR3 DNA is TGTGCCAGCAGCTTTAACAGGGGCCTCTCCTACGAGCAGTACTTC. It yields the protein CASSFNRGLSYEQYF.

The CDR3 DNA sequence: TGCAGCGTTGAGGTAGCAGGGGTGGTGACCGGGGAGCTGTTTTTT. Its translation is CSVEVAGVVTGELFF. The rearrangement uses TRBV29-1 and TRBJ2-2, with D possibly being TRBD1 (6 bases). Trimming took off 3 bases at V and 5 bases at J, with 16 bases between the two ends. The CDR3 is 15 residues long. Germline CDR1 and CDR2: SQVTM and ANQGSEA.

This chain connects TRBV2 to TRBJ1-4; perhaps TRBD1 as D (5 bases). Trimming stripped 7 bases from V and 8 bases from J, with 5 bases between. The CDR3 has 10 amino acids. CDR1 and CDR2 (germline): SNHLY, FYNNEI. CDR3 DNA: TGTGCCAGCAAGGGGGAAAAACTGTTTTTT. Its translation is CASKGEKLFF.

The chain has TRBV6-1 and TRBJ1-4; possibly TRBD1 for D (6 bases). The CDR3 is made up of 15 amino acids. Germline CDR1 reads MNHNS; CDR2 reads SASEGT. Deletions cut 0 bases from V and 8 bases from J, with 13 bases between. In nucleotides, the CDR3 is TGTGCCAGCAGTGAAGCGCGACAGGCCTTCGAAAAACTGTTTTTT. This encodes CASSEARQAFEKLFF.

J is TRBJ2-1 and V is TRBV7-9; TRBD2 agrees at 9 bases. The CDR3 runs to 15 residues. Trimming at V came to 5 bases and at J to 10 bases, leaving 12 bases not matched to a gene. The germline V gene has CDR1 SEHNR and CDR2 FQNEAQ (reference sequence). The CDR3 loop reads CASSLTGLALEEQFF. CDR3 nucleotide sequence: TGTGCCAGCAGCCTTACGGGACTAGCTCTAGAAGAGCAGTTCTTC.

This clone was recorded a few times. The chain joins TRBV5-6 to TRBJ2-3; tentative D call: TRBD2 (5 bases). The V end lost 2 bases, the J end lost 3 bases, and 13 bases lay between the germline ends. Germline values: CDR1 SGHDT, CDR2 YYEEEE. This CDR3 spans 15 amino acids. The CDR3 nucleotides are TGTGCCAGCAGCTTCCGCGGAAGAGGGACAGATACGCAGTATTTT. Residues: CASSFRGRGTDTQYF. The variable domain in full, completed from reference TRBV5-6 and TRBJ2-3, reads DAGVTQSPTHLIKTRGQQVTLRCSPKSGHDTVSWYQQALGQGPQFIFQYYEEEERQRGNFPDRFSGHQFPNYSSELNVNALLLGDSALYLCASSFRGRGTDTQYFGPGTRLTVL.

The V gene is TRBV7-9, the J gene TRBJ2-6, with 8 bases lining up with TRBD1. J was trimmed by 1 base and V by 5 bases; bases with no gene match: 7. The germline V gene encodes CDR1 SEHNR and CDR2 FQNEAQ (reference sequence). The CDR3 totals 17 residues. Here the CDR3 DNA reads TGTGCCAGCAGCCCGACAGGGGTTCTGTCTGGGGCCAACGTCCTGACTTTC. As protein: CASSPTGVLSGANVLTF.

The CDR3 region is CASSAEYSVNTGELFF. The DNA of the CDR3 is TGTGCCAGCTCAGCAGAATATAGCGTGAACACCGGGGAGCTGTTTTTT. The V gene is TRBV18, the J gene TRBJ2-2; D might be TRBD2 (5 bases). The germline V and J ends were trimmed by 5 bases and 1 base, with 14 bases remaining between them. Looked up from germline, CDR1 is KGHSH and CDR2 is LQKENI. The CDR3 is 16 residues long.

V usage is TRBV7-9 and J usage is TRBJ2-3, with TRBD2 as a possible D gene (6 bases). Germline V lookup: CDR1 SEHNR, CDR2 FQNEAQ (reference sequence). CDR3 length equals 16 residues. The V and J ends lost 4 bases and 4 bases respectively, with 18 bases between them. The CDR3 bases are TGTGCCAGCAGCTCAGGGACTTTCTTCCCACCAGATACGCAGTATTTT. Residues: CASSSGTFFPPDTQYF.

The chain combines TRBV7-6 with TRBJ2-7, with 12 bases lining up with TRBD2. The V segment lost 3 bases and the J segment 1 base; nucleotides outside the gene matches: 1. CDR3 size: 15 residues. Germline V gene data show CDR1 as SGHVS and CDR2 as FNYEAQ. The CDR3 region is CASSFGLAGSYEQYF. Written as DNA, the CDR3 is TGTGCCAGCAGCTTCGGACTAGCGGGGTCCTACGAGCAGTACTTC.

J is TRBJ1-5 and V is TRBV6-1; tentatively, D is TRBD1 (6 bases). The ends were cut back, 5 bases at V and 1 base at J, with 12 bases in the middle. The germline CDR1 and CDR2 sequences are MNHNS and SASEGT. The CDR3 contains 15 residues. CDR3 sequence: CASSFGTPSNQPQHF. CDR3 in DNA: TGTGCCAGCAGTTTCGGGACACCCAGCAATCAGCCCCAGCATTTT.

This chain links TRBV29-1 with TRBJ1-2; 9 bases are shared with TRBD1. With 5 bases clipped from V and 2 bases from J, the junction kept 9 bases outside the gene matches. The CDR3 covers 15 residues. CDR1 SQVTM and CDR2 ANQGSEA come from the germline V gene. CDR3 amino acids: CSVFNTGGPNYGYTF. Here the CDR3 DNA reads TGCAGCGTTTTTAACACAGGGGGCCCGAACTATGGCTACACCTTC.

This clone has just one count. The chain has TRBV27 and TRBJ2-7, with TRBD1 identical over 7 bases. V lost 6 bases and J lost 0; bases outside the gene matches: 8. Per germline, CDR1 MNHEY and CDR2 SMNVEV (reference sequence). This CDR3 region has 15 residues. The CDR3 region is CASRQTWTGSYEQYF. CDR3 in DNA: TGTGCCAGCAGACAAACCTGGACAGGCTCCTACGAGCAGTACTTC.

The table lists this clone with a count of one. The chain couples TRBV9 to TRBJ2-5; perhaps TRBD2 as D (5 bases). CDR1 and CDR2 from the germline V gene are SGDLS and YYNGEE. The ends were cut back, 2 bases at V and 5 bases at J, with 7 bases in the middle. The CDR3 loop spans 12 amino acids. This CDR3 is CASSVRGETQYF. In DNA form, the CDR3 reads TGTGCCAGCAGCGTCCGCGGGGAGACCCAGTACTTC.

V usage is TRBV5-4 and J usage is TRBJ2-4; 12 bases match TRBD2. CDR3 length: 16 residues. V trimming: 4 bases; J trimming: 6 bases; junction bases outside the gene matches: 8. CDR1 and CDR2 from the germline V gene are SGHNT and YYREEE (reference sequence). In nucleotides, the CDR3 is TGTGCCAGCAGCCCAGGGACTAGCGGGCCGGGAAACATTCAGTACTTC. Encoded protein: CASSPGTSGPGNIQYF. Looking up the rest from reference TRBV5-4 and TRBJ2-4 gives the full variable domain: ETGVTQSPTHLIKTRGQQVTLRCSSQSGHNTVSWYQQALGQGPQFIFQYYREEENGRGNFPPRFSGLQFPNYSSELNVNALELDDSALYLCASSPGTSGPGNIQYFGAGTRLSVL.

V is TRBV13 and J is TRBJ1-2, with 12 bases lining up with TRBD1. The ends lost 5 bases at V and 7 bases at J; junction bases unmatched: 8. The CDR3 covers 15 residues. Germline CDR1 and CDR2: PRHDT and FYEKMQ (reference sequence). CDR3: CASSHGTGGSGGYTF. In nucleotides, the CDR3 is TGTGCCAGCAGCCACGGGACAGGGGGCTCTGGTGGCTACACCTTC.

This sequence joins TRBV6-1 and TRBJ2-7, with D tentatively TRBD2 (6 bases). Germline V CDR1 and CDR2: MNHNS, SASEGT. V lost 3 bases and J 2 bases, leaving 11 bases between the germline ends. CDR3 length equals 14 residues. The CDR3, as DNA: TGTGCCAGCAGTGAGACTAGAGAGGCCTACGAGCAGTACTTC. Translation: CASSETREAYEQYF.

The rearrangement joins TRBV28 to TRBJ1-3, with 7 bases that match TRBD1. The CDR3 sequence is 15 residues long. The V gene's germline CDR1 is MDHEN and CDR2 SYDVKM. After removal of 8 bases from V and 0 bases from J, the junction contained 7 bases not matched to a gene. CDR3 bases: TGTGCCAGCGGAACCGGGACAGCCTCTGGAAACACCATATATTTT. Encoded protein: CASGTGTASGNTIYF.

This clone turned up a few times. The rearrangement links TRBV16 to TRBJ1-2; 7 bases are a match to TRBD1. V trimming: 3 bases; J trimming: 1 base; junction bases outside the gene matches: 8. Germline CDR1 and CDR2: KGHSY and FQNENV. The CDR3 extends over 16 amino acids. The CDR3 here is CASSHRTGRFNYGYTF. In nucleotides, the CDR3 is TGTGCCAGCAGCCACCGGACAGGCCGTTTTAACTATGGCTACACCTTC. Variable domain in full (rest from reference TRBV16 and TRBJ1-2): GEEVAQTPKHLVRGEGQKAKLYCAPIKGHSYVFWYQQVLKNEFKFLISFQNENVFDETGMPKERFSAKCLPNSPCSLEIQATKLEDSAVYFCASSHRTGRFNYGYTFGSGTRLTVV.

The chain has TRBV27 and TRBJ2-5; D not resolved. Germline V gene sequence: CDR1 MNHEY, CDR2 SMNVEV (reference sequence). V lost 6 bases to trimming and J lost 2 bases, with 13 bases between them. This CDR3 has 14 amino acids. CDR3 region: CASRYRHLQETQYF. The CDR3 DNA sequence: TGTGCCAGCAGATATAGACACCTTCAAGAGACCCAGTACTTC.